This is a list of T cell receptor beta chains from one sample in a study of CD8 T cells in Susac syndrome. TCRdb processed the immunoSEQ multiplex PCR reads anew with MiXCR; each CDR3 protein has one entry. The sample records about 250,000 distinct CDR3 sequences, about 94% being singletons. Specimen: CD4+ T cells from PBMCs. These receptors all come from a human donor with multiple sclerosis. The CDR3 runs from the conserved cysteine through the conserved F or W. Where a row states a size, it is once, few, many or the class of an expanded clone; other rows omit it.

CASSFGGLWETQYF	once	TRBV5-1	TRBJ2-5
CSANDRAGFYEQYF	NA	TRBV20-1	TRBJ2-7
CASSVNWERYGYTF	NA	TRBV27	TRBJ1-2
CASTHLALAKNIQYF	NA	TRBV7-9	TRBJ2-4
CASTQDTNTGELFF	once	TRBV7-9	TRBJ2-2
CASTRGGAGAGNTEAFF	NA	TRBV27	TRBJ1-1
CAWIPAMNTEAFF	NA	TRBV30	TRBJ1-1
CATSDLRYRSNEQFF	NA	TRBV24-1	TRBJ2-1
CASGRTGENEKLFF	once	TRBV5-1	TRBJ1-4
CASSPRWTGNTEAFF	few	TRBV28	TRBJ1-1
CAWSVTHSNQPQHF	NA	TRBV30	TRBJ1-5
CSARGDGQGLEQFF	NA	TRBV20-1	TRBJ2-1
CASSLRTGRTGNEKLFF	NA	TRBV27	TRBJ1-4
CASSQRDSQSSYNSPLHF	NA	TRBV27	TRBJ1-6
CASSLGVGSVGYTF	NA	TRBV11-2	TRBJ1-2
CASSLSPSGILREQFF	NA	TRBV7-9	TRBJ2-1
CASRVSGGGQPQHF	NA	TRBV6-2/TRBV6-3	TRBJ1-5
CASSLGEGNTNTF	NA	TRBV7-2	TRBJ1-2
CASSEARRRYGYTF	once	TRBV2	TRBJ1-2
CSAGTSGGLGINEQFF	NA	TRBV29-1	TRBJ2-1
CASSLGAASWAGELFF	NA	TRBV11-3	TRBJ2-2
CASSSGQGWTEAFF	NA	TRBV28	TRBJ1-1
CATSRDRDRFYEQYF	NA	TRBV15	TRBJ2-7
CASSRISGASYEQYF	NA	TRBV7-2	TRBJ2-7
CASSLQGGEQYF	NA	TRBV7-6	TRBJ2-7
CASTSPGECEQYF	NA	TRBV6-7	TRBJ2-7
CASSHLGPGEGGQFF	once	TRBV5-1	TRBJ2-1
CASSQHATNEKLFF	NA	TRBV3-1	TRBJ1-4
CASSEFSGAAIQYF	NA	TRBV6-1	TRBJ2-7
CSVDPQGADTQYF	NA	TRBV29-1	TRBJ2-3
CASRLGTGNQPQHF	NA	TRBV12-3/TRBV12-4	TRBJ1-5
CASSILVVGELFF	NA	TRBV11-1	TRBJ2-2
CASSQAVERLGYGYTF	NA	TRBV4-1	TRBJ1-2
CAISGRDGGGATYEQYF	NA	TRBV10-3	TRBJ2-7
CASSPVISANTEAFF	NA	TRBV9	TRBJ1-1
CAISFTTDTQYF	NA	TRBV10-3	TRBJ2-3
CSAPKWITRDEQFF	NA	TRBV20-1	TRBJ2-1
CSVAGSSYGYTF	NA	TRBV29-1	TRBJ1-2
CASSAAGVGNIQYF	NA	TRBV9	TRBJ2-4
CASSYRGGSGANVLTF	NA	TRBV6-6	TRBJ2-6
CASTSPGTGLVKLFF	NA	TRBV28	TRBJ1-4
CASSPIAGGSAYTQYF	NA	TRBV14	TRBJ2-3
CSARVGFRDEQFF	NA	TRBV20-1	TRBJ2-1
CASSLALGRATEAFF	NA	TRBV3-1	TRBJ1-1
CSARAGQGGQETQYF	NA	TRBV20-1	TRBJ2-5
CATARTGTGVLDTQYF	NA	TRBV24-1	TRBJ2-3
CASSQELGGGYTF	NA	TRBV4-1	TRBJ1-2
CASSTGTTYNEQFF	NA	TRBV5-1	TRBJ2-1
CASSLTGVLYNEQFF	NA	TRBV7-3	TRBJ2-1
CASSQARETGETQYF	NA	TRBV4-2	TRBJ2-5
CASSRLGGPGELFF	NA	TRBV4-1	TRBJ2-2
CASSFLGGDQPQHF	NA	TRBV2	TRBJ1-5
CASSEVGQSYSNQPQHF	NA	TRBV6-1	TRBJ1-5
CASGGTGELFF	NA	TRBV3-1	TRBJ2-2
CASTGAGGDTQYF	NA	TRBV2	TRBJ2-3